This TCR beta chain derives from a study of response to subunit inactivated influenza vaccine. Germline lookup yields CDR1 LGHNA and CDR2 YNFKEQ. The ends were cut back, 0 bases at V and 3 bases at J, with 8 bases in the middle. The CDR3 extends over 14 amino acids. Findings of the study overall: Each seasonal influenza vaccination, the authors suggested, recruits few new T cells.

TCRdb re-derived calls from the RT-PCR reads in MiXCR, one entry per CDR3 protein. The sample consists of fewer than 800,000 distinct CDR3 sequences, 15% to 18% of them appearing once. On this clonotype: Its antigen remains unknown.

The V gene is TRBV4-2, the J gene TRBJ2-5; D gene ambiguous. The specimen was PBMCs from blood, collected 12 days after vaccination. The clonotype originates from a man between 50 and 59 years old who received an inactivated influenza vaccine. The CDR3 DNA is TGTGCCAGCAGCCAAGATCGAAGGGAAGAGACCCAGTACTTC. Amino acids: CASSQDRREETQYF.